The rows below give T cell receptor beta chains drawn from one sample of a study of OX40 agonist ivuxolimab in advanced cancers. TCRdb's copy holds only in-frame clones and misses some; the assay was immunoSEQ multiplex PCR. The sample records roughly 32,000 clones, approximately 80% being singletons. Specimen: CD4+ or CD8+ T cells sorted from blood, collected in a trial of the OX40 agonist ivuxolimab. These receptors all stem from an adult with an advanced solid tumor such as melanoma, head and neck, liver or kidney cancer. CDR3s include the opening cysteine and the closing phenylalanine or tryptophan. A D gene is named only where the DNA matches it firmly. Size tells how often a clone was seen (once, few, many) or the class of an expanded clone, and some rows leave it out.

length	size	J	D	V	CDR3	DNA
14	NA	TRBJ1-2	TRBD1	TRBV14	CASAPTGGLSGYTF	TGTGCCAGTGCCCCGACAGGGGGCCTGAGTGGCTACACCTTC
15	NA	TRBJ2-1	TRBD1	TRBV28	CASRGGQGGFDEQFF	TGTGCCAGCAGGGGCGGACAGGGAGGTTTTGACGAGCAGTTCTTC
16	NA	TRBJ2-2	TRBD1	TRBV14	CASSLRDRGLTGELFF	TGTGCCAGCAGCCTCCGGGACAGGGGTCTTACCGGGGAGCTGTTTTTT
13	NA	TRBJ2-2	NA	TRBV6-1	CASRTVGSGELFF	TGTGCCAGCAGAACCGTGGGGTCCGGGGAGCTGTTTTTT
16	NA	TRBJ2-6	NA	TRBV4-1	CASSQVRTSGANVLTF	TGCGCCAGCAGCCAGGTGAGGACCTCTGGGGCCAACGTCCTGACTTTC
16	NA	TRBJ2-7	NA	TRBV4-2	CASSHHLASLSYEQYF	TGTGCCAGCAGCCATCACCTAGCGAGCCTCTCCTACGAGCAGTACTTC
14	NA	TRBJ2-1	TRBD2	TRBV27	CASNGRAGGSEQFF	TGTGCCAGCAATGGGCGGGCGGGGGGAAGTGAGCAGTTCTTC
15	few	TRBJ2-3	NA	TRBV7-9	CASSRVSGGTDTQYF	TGTGCCAGCAGCCGGGTGTCGGGGGGCACAGATACGCAGTATTTT
16	few	TRBJ1-4	TRBD1	TRBV9	CASSPDRASTNEKLFF	TGTGCCAGCAGCCCAGACAGGGCCTCAACTAATGAAAAACTGTTTTTT
14	NA	TRBJ1-2	TRBD1	TRBV2	CASSKGQAGYGYTF	TGTGCCAGCAGTAAGGGACAGGCCGGCTATGGCTACACCTTC
14	NA	TRBJ1-4	NA	TRBV2	CASSERGFNEKLFF	TGTGCCAGCAGTGAACGGGGGTTTAATGAAAAACTGTTTTTT
15	NA	TRBJ1-6	NA	TRBV5-1	CASSLGGTGFWPLHF	TGCGCCAGCAGCTTGGGCGGAACAGGGTTTTGGCCCCTCCACTTT
16	NA	TRBJ2-7	NA	TRBV11-1	CASPLRWDQDSYEQYF	TGTGCCAGCCCCTTAAGGTGGGATCAAGACTCCTACGAGCAGTACTTC
15	once	TRBJ1-2	NA	TRBV6-4	CASQLMGRPIYGYTF	TGTGCCAGCCAACTCATGGGACGGCCCATCTATGGCTACACCTTC
17	NA	TRBJ2-2	TRBD2	TRBV10-3	CAISESVSGGRTGELFF	TGTGCCATCAGTGAGTCTGTTAGCGGGGGTAGGACCGGGGAGCTGTTTTTT
14	NA	TRBJ1-2	TRBD1	TRBV7-2	CASSPGTAFYGYTF	TGTGCCAGCAGCCCCGGGACAGCTTTCTATGGCTACACCTTC
13	NA	TRBJ1-2	NA	TRBV6-6	CASSYSGPTPPNF	TGTGCCAGCAGTTACTCTGGACCCACACCTCCAAACTTC
12	NA	TRBJ2-3	NA	TRBV7-2	CASSPTTDTQYF	TGTGCCAGCAGCCCGACCACAGATACGCAGTATTTT
17	once	TRBJ2-3	NA	TRBV19	CASSPKSGRGGGNTQYF	TGTGCCAGTAGTCCCAAGTCGGGAAGGGGCGGTGGGAATACGCAGTATTTT
17	NA	TRBJ2-2	TRBD2	TRBV19	CASSPERGGLLRGELFF	TGTGCCAGTAGTCCCGAGCGGGGGGGCCTTTTACGCGGGGAGCTGTTTTTT
12	NA	TRBJ2-1	NA	TRBV7-2	CASSSWSNEQFF	TGTGCCAGCAGCTCCTGGTCCAATGAGCAGTTCTTC
13	NA	TRBJ2-3	NA	TRBV11-2	CASSPGLSDTQYF	TGTGCCAGCAGCCCGGGACTTTCCGATACGCAGTATTTT
16	NA	TRBJ1-2	TRBD1	TRBV5-8	CASSWPGTGSIFGYTF	TGTGCCAGCAGCTGGCCCGGGACAGGGAGTATCTTTGGCTACACCTTC
14	once	TRBJ1-4	NA	TRBV5-5	CASSLAATNEKLFF	TGTGCCAGCAGCTTGGCGGCAACTAATGAAAAACTGTTTTTT
16	NA	TRBJ2-4	NA	TRBV5-1	CASSFSWSGVKNIQYF	TGCGCCAGCAGCTTCTCTTGGTCCGGCGTCAAAAACATTCAGTACTTC
14	NA	TRBJ2-7	TRBD2	TRBV11-1	CASSGPGLATEQYF	TGTGCCAGCAGCGGGCCGGGACTAGCCACCGAGCAGTACTTC
13	NA	TRBJ1-2	TRBD1	TRBV9	CASSDGDRAGYTF	TGTGCCAGCAGCGACGGGGACAGGGCCGGCTACACCTTC
12	NA	TRBJ1-2	NA	TRBV15	CATSRVVDGYTF	TGTGCCACCAGCAGAGTGGTGGATGGCTACACCTTC
14	NA	TRBJ2-7	NA	TRBV11-2	CASSLVGSSYEQYF	TGTGCCAGCAGCTTAGTCGGGAGCTCCTACGAGCAGTACTTC
14	NA	TRBJ1-4	NA	TRBV5-4	CASSPPGFNEKLFF	TGTGCCAGCAGCCCCCCGGGCTTTAATGAAAAACTGTTTTTT
12	NA	TRBJ2-5	NA	TRBV6-1	CASSGVGETQYF	TGTGCCAGCAGTGGGGTGGGGGAGACCCAGTACTTC
17	NA	TRBJ2-7	TRBD1	TRBV11-3	CASSLDAIRDRHYEQYF	TGTGCCAGCAGCTTAGACGCAATCCGGGACAGACACTACGAGCAGTACTTC
17	NA	TRBJ1-1	TRBD1	TRBV2	CASSRRTGLNMNTEAFF	TGTGCCAGCAGCCGCAGGACAGGGCTTAACATGAACACTGAAGCTTTCTTT
18	NA	TRBJ2-3	NA	TRBV7-9	CASSLVWAKEGPTDTQYF	TGTGCCAGCAGCTTAGTATGGGCCAAAGAGGGCCCCACAGATACGCAGTATTTT
14	NA	TRBJ1-2	TRBD1	TRBV6-5	CASGAGTAQYGYTF	TGTGCCAGCGGAGCCGGGACAGCTCAATATGGCTACACCTTC
13	NA	TRBJ1-4	NA	TRBV18	CASSPAVNEKLFF	TGTGCCAGCTCACCGGCTGTAAATGAAAAACTGTTTTTT
15	NA	TRBJ1-3	TRBD1	TRBV11-2	CASSLGQGEGNTIYF	TGTGCCAGCAGCTTAGGACAGGGAGAAGGAAACACCATATATTTT
15	NA	TRBJ2-3	NA	TRBV7-3	CASSLRWGRLDTQYF	TGTGCCAGCAGCTTAAGGTGGGGGAGGTTGGATACGCAGTATTTT
13	NA	TRBJ1-2	TRBD1	TRBV9	CASSQTGNYGYTF	TGTGCCAGCAGCCAGACAGGGAACTATGGCTACACCTTC
13	NA	TRBJ1-1	NA	TRBV2	CASSYTLNTEAFF	TGTGCCAGCAGTTACACGCTCAACACTGAAGCTTTCTTT